This T cell receptor beta chain originates from a study of blood T cell repertoires in COVID-19 (dated by TCRdb to 2020 to 2021). Looking at the study overall: Collaborator samples came from the United States, Italy and Spain and covered acute and convalescent phases of COVID-19. The prospective study material was composed of cDNA or gDNA derived from T cells, B-cell-depleted T cells, or PBMCs. The dataset comprised deeply sampled blood TCRbeta repertoires from subjects exposed to, actively infected with, or recovered from COVID-19. The repertoires were made available in a free public database intended to serve as a resource for research on the immune response to SARS-CoV-2. Samples were obtained from the ongoing ImmuneRACE study (first 160 participants) and from over a thousand subjects provided by 6 global collaborators. Sample metadata almost always included a de-identified subject ID, COVID-19 status, age in years and sex. Where HLA class I and class II types were available, the types were taken from metadata supplied by the sample provider, not from assay-based typing. Overall results and qualifications from the work: The amount of clinical and demographic metadata varied by source and participant and was provided uncurated.

TCRbeta CDR3 regions were amplified from genomic DNA using the immunoSEQ Assay, a bias-controlled multiplex PCR. Per the authors' processing: Within the assay, amplification of reference gene primers was used to estimate how many nucleated cells each sample contained. To quantify the absolute abundance of each unique TCRbeta CDR3 rearrangement, sequence reads were collapsed and filtered. For each sample, productive Simpson clonality was calculated as the square root of Simpson's diversity index across productive rearrangements. The source is immuneACCESS, and TCRdb retained only in-frame sequences with V and J called. Part of the clones is not carried over; for the studies checked, unresolved V genes explain less than half of this, and the remainder is unexplained. For V, J and clone size, that table is used; D and trimming come from the DNA. This sample is represented by 170,000 or so clones; 85% to 90% of them were singletons. The biggest ten clones account for around 3% of the sample.

Each collaborating institution followed its own protocols to collect whole blood in K2EDTA tubes. Collaborator samples were shipped for TCRbeta analysis as frozen whole blood, isolated PBMCs, or DNA extracted from either sample type. With respect to this clone: There is no known antigen for this receptor. The sample holds no much larger clone one base away, and base qualities are not on file.

Material for sequencing was peripheral blood. The source is a man aged 35 to 55 with active or convalescent COVID-19.

The DNA sequence reads TGCGCCAGCAGCCTTAGTAGCGGGGACAATGAGCAGTTCTTC. The encoded protein is CASSLSSGDNEQFF. This chain is built from TRBV4-3 and TRBJ2-1, with 8 bases aligning to TRBD2. From the germline V gene, CDR1 is LGHNA and CDR2 is YSLEER. From the cysteine up to the phenylalanine, the CDR3 has a length of 14 residues. The CDR3 DNA has 42 bases and is translated from base 1. Trimming leaves V shorter by 4 bases and J shorter by 5 bases, with the junction holding 4 bases beyond the gene matches.